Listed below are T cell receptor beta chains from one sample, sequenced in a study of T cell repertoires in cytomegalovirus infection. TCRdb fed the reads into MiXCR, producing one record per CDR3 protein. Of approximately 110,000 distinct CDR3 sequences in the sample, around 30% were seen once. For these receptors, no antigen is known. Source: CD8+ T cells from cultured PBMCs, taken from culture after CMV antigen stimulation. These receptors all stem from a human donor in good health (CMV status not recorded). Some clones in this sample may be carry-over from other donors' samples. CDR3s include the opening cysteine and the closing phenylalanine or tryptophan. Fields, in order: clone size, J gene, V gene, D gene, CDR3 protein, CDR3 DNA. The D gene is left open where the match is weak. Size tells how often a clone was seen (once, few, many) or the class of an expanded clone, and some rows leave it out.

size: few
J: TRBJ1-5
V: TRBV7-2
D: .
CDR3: CASSLEQGYINQPQHF
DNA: TGTGCCAGCAGCTTAGAACAGGGCTATATCAATCAGCCCCAGCATTTT

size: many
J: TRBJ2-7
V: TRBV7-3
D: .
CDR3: CASSLSGDPYEQYF
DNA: TGTGCCAGCAGCTTATCCGGGGACCCCTACGAGCAGTACTTC

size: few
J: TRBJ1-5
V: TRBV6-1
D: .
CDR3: CASAVWGLTDQPQHF
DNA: TGTGCCAGCGCGGTTTGGGGACTTACCGATCAGCCCCAGCATTTT

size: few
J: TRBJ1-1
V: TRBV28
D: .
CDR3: CASSQGQSLEAFF
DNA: TGTGCCAGCAGCCAGGGACAAAGCCTTGAAGCTTTCTTT

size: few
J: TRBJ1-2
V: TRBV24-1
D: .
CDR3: CATSDREGGPPSYGYTF
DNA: TGTGCCACCAGTGATCGTGAAGGGGGGCCCCCCTCCTATGGCTACACCTTC

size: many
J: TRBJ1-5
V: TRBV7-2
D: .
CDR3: CASSFSLTRNQPQHF
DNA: TGTGCCAGCAGCTTTTCTTTAACTCGAAATCAGCCCCAGCATTTT

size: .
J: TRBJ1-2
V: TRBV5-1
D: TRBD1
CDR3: CASRLRTGGLYGYTF
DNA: TGCGCCAGCAGGCTTCGGACAGGGGGCTTGTATGGCTACACCTTC

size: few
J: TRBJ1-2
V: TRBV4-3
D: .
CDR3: CASSQDRHQNYGYTF
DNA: TGCGCTAGCAGCCAAGATCGCCACCAAAACTATGGCTACACCTTC

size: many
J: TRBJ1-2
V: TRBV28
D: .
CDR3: CASSLKGQGRHGYTF
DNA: TGTGCCAGCAGTTTGAAGGGTCAGGGCAGACATGGCTACACCTTC

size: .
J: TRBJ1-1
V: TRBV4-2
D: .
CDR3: CASSQNSEAFF
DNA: TGTGCCAGCAGCCAAAATTCTGAAGCTTTCTTT

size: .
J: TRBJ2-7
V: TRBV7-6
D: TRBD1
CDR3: CASSPGGTGSWEQYF
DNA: TGTGCCAGCAGCCCAGGGGGGACAGGGTCGTGGGAGCAGTACTTC

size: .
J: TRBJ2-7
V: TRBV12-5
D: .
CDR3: CASGFLGEQYF
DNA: TGTGCTAGTGGTTTTTTAGGGGAGCAGTACTTC

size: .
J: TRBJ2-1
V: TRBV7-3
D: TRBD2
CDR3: CASSLTPPLAGLTYNEQFF
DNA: TGTGCCAGCAGCTTAACCCCCCCACTAGCGGGGTTAACCTACAATGAGCAGTTCTTC

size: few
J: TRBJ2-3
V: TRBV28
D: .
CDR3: CASRSTGTDTQYF
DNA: TGTGCCAGCAGGTCCACAGGCACAGATACGCAGTATTTT

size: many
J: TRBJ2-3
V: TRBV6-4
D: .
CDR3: CASSAGEANTQYF
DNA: TGTGCCAGCAGTGCGGGGGAGGCGAATACGCAGTATTTT

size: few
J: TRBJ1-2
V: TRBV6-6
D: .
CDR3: CASTGESRVFKGYTF
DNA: TGTGCCAGCACCGGCGAGAGCAGGGTCTTTAAGGGCTACACCTTC

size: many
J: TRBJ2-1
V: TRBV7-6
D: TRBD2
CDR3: CASSYPSSGGTSYNEQFF
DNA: TGTGCCAGCAGCTACCCCTCTAGCGGGGGGACCTCCTACAATGAGCAGTTCTTC

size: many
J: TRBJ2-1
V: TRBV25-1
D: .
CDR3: CASAKGKNEQFF
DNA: TGTGCCAGTGCGAAAGGGAAGAATGAGCAGTTCTTC

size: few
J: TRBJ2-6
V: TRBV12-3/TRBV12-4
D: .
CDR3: CASSLVFSGANVLTF
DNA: TGTGCCAGCAGTTTAGTATTCTCTGGGGCCAACGTCCTGACTTTC

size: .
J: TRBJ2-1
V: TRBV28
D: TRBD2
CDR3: CASRLGLAEWNEQFF
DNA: TGTGCCAGCAGGCTGGGACTAGCGGAGTGGAATGAGCAGTTCTTC

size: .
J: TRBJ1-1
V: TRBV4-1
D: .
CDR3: CASSQAGTVLNTEAFF
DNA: TGCGCCAGCAGCCAAGCTGGGACGGTTCTAAACACTGAAGCTTTCTTT

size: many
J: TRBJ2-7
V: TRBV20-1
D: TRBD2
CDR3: CSASLPGGSGQYF
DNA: TGCAGTGCTAGTCTACCCGGGGGGTCCGGACAGTACTTC

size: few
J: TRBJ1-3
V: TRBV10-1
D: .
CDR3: CARCSGNTIYF
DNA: TGCGCCCGTTGCTCTGGAAACACCATATATTTT

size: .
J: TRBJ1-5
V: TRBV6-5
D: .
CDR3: CASRRRDGYNQPQHF
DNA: TGTGCCAGCAGACGACGGGACGGATACAATCAGCCCCAGCATTTT

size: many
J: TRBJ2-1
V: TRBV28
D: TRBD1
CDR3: CASSLGTGGYNEQFF
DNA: TGTGCCAGCAGTTTAGGGACAGGGGGTTACAATGAGCAGTTCTTC